The rows below give T cell receptor beta chains drawn from one sample of a study of liver allograft versus peripheral blood T cells. TCRdb re-called the reads with MiXCR, one entry per CDR3 protein. The sample records 10,000 or so distinct CDR3 sequences, 15% being singletons. Source of these receptors: a human patient who had a liver transplant. Some T cells may arise from the graft donor. Both conserved end residues are part of each CDR3. D genes are given only for firm matches. Only some rows state a clone size, as once, few, many or a class for expanded clones.

j_call v_call d_call clone_size cdr3_aa cdr3_nt
TRBJ1-1 TRBV27 TRBD1 . CASRVGQSYTEAFF TGTGCCAGCAGGGTGGGACAGTCTTACACTGAAGCTTTCTTT
TRBJ2-7 TRBV9 TRBD1 few CASSVVGTGDEQYF TGTGCCAGCAGCGTAGTTGGGACAGGGGACGAGCAGTACTTC
TRBJ2-1 TRBV7-2 . few CASSPGPRGQFF TGTGCCAGCAGTCCTGGACCTCGGGGGCAGTTCTTC
TRBJ1-1 TRBV7-9 . few CASSLGQFNTEAFF TGTGCCAGCAGCTTAGGACAGTTTAACACTGAAGCTTTCTTT
TRBJ2-3 TRBV7-3 . . CASSPQGGAADTQYF TGTGCCAGCAGCCCACAGGGAGGTGCGGCAGATACGCAGTATTTT
TRBJ2-1 TRBV12-3/TRBV12-4 TRBD2 many CASSPGTSGKSSYNEQFF TGTGCCAGCAGTCCCGGGACTAGCGGGAAAAGCTCCTACAATGAGCAGTTCTTC
TRBJ1-6 TRBV20-1 . . CSAREPAPPWGPLHF TGCAGTGCTAGAGAACCCGCCCCCCCCTGGGGTCCCCTCCACTTT
TRBJ2-3 TRBV20-1 TRBD2 . CSVPPGLAGSTDTQYF TGCAGTGTCCCTCCCGGGCTAGCGGGGAGCACAGATACGCAGTATTTT
TRBJ1-1 TRBV9 . . CASSVDPAGDTEAFF TGTGCCAGCAGCGTGGACCCGGCGGGGGACACTGAAGCTTTCTTT
TRBJ2-5 TRBV30 TRBD1 . CAWSRQGNWQTQYF TGTGCCTGGAGTCGACAGGGGAACTGGCAGACCCAGTACTTC
TRBJ2-4 TRBV27 . few CASSLSSARGVVAKNIQYF TGTGCCAGCAGTTTATCTTCGGCAAGGGGGGTTGTAGCCAAAAACATTCAGTACTTC
TRBJ1-5 TRBV6-2/TRBV6-3 TRBD1 many CASTTGQGIGNQPQHF TGTGCCAGCACCACCGGACAGGGCATTGGCAATCAGCCCCAGCATTTT
TRBJ1-2 TRBV28 . many CASRKEQAHGYTF TGTGCCAGCAGAAAGGAACAGGCCCATGGCTACACCTTC
TRBJ1-5 TRBV18 TRBD1 . CASSPRTGASNQPQHF TGTGCCAGCTCACCTCGGACAGGGGCGAGCAATCAGCCCCAGCATTTT
TRBJ1-6 TRBV7-9 . . CASSLSMGQAYNSPLHF TGTGCCAGCAGCTTAAGCATGGGGCAGGCCTATAATTCACCCCTCCACTTT
TRBJ1-1 TRBV6-2/TRBV6-3 . medium-sized CASSGGPRLGTEAFF TGTGCCAGCAGCGGGGGGCCTCGGCTGGGCACTGAAGCTTTCTTT
TRBJ2-7 TRBV5-4 . many CASSLGYSYEQYF TGTGCCAGCAGCTTAGGGTACTCCTACGAGCAGTACTTC
TRBJ2-5 TRBV5-6 . few CASREETQYF TGTGCCAGCAGGGAAGAGACCCAGTACTTC
TRBJ2-7 TRBV18 TRBD1 medium-sized CASSAPGQGSYEQYF TGTGCCAGCTCAGCCCCGGGACAGGGGAGTTACGAGCAGTACTTC
TRBJ1-2 TRBV7-9 TRBD1 medium-sized CASSQQAGTAIYGYTF TGTGCCAGCAGCCAACAAGCCGGGACAGCGATCTATGGCTACACCTTC
TRBJ2-4 TRBV3-1 . . CASSQEPGPVAKNIQYF TGTGCCAGCAGCCAAGAGCCGGGACCAGTTGCCAAAAACATTCAGTACTTC
TRBJ2-1 TRBV7-2 TRBD2 many CASSSSGSNEQFF TGTGCCAGCAGCTCTAGCGGGAGTAATGAGCAGTTCTTC